This TCR beta chain is drawn from a study of cytomegalovirus exposure and HLA in healthy donors. Use of 60 Vbeta and 13 Jbeta primers characterized the PCR. TCRdb's copy holds only in-frame clones and misses some; the assay was immunoSEQ multiplex PCR. The table has roughly 180,000 clones, 78% seen once. The CDR3 spans 15 residues. Trimming cost V 3 bases and J 2 bases; bases outside gene matches: 5. Looked up from germline, CDR1 is SGHVS and CDR2 is FQNEAQ. What was sequenced was PBMCs. This TCR was sampled from a woman between 50 and 59 years old in good health and CMV-seropositive. The chain has TRBV7-8 and TRBJ2-3; 7 nucleotides align to TRBD1. CDR3 nucleotide sequence: TGTGCCAGCAGCTTTAGGGACAGCCTCACAGATACGCAGTATTTT. It is translated as CASSFRDSLTDTQYF.